The entry that follows covers one T cell receptor beta chain sequence. Its antigen is still unknown. CDR1 is SGHRS, CDR2 YFSETQ, per germline. Trimming stripped 4 bases from V and 4 bases from J, with 17 bases between. This CDR3 comprises 15 residues. The sample originates from a study of cytomegalovirus exposure and HLA in healthy donors. Study background: From donors who were HLA-typed, an early data release held about 89 million unique TCRs.

Study-level points and caveats: Information on immune exposure was restricted to one variable (CMV serostatus).

A multiplex PCR was run with 60 Vbeta primers and 13 Jbeta primers. Libraries were prepared by immunoSEQ multiplex PCR; TCRdb keeps only in-frame clonotypes and omits some of them. The sample includes around 180,000 clones, about three quarters seen only once; the top ten take 1.5%. Sequencing used PBMCs. The rearrangement links TRBV5-1 to TRBJ1-2; maybe TRBD1 (6 bases). This receptor was taken from a girl between 5 and 17 years old in good health and CMV-seronegative. The CDR3 sequence is CASSQLGGGVYGYTF. CDR3 nucleotide sequence: TGCGCCAGCAGCCAACTCGGCGGGGGCGTCTATGGCTACACCTTC.